This TCR beta chain was observed in a study of T cells in Graves' hyperthyroidism and ophthalmopathy. With respect to this clonotype: At one of its ends the junction is not consistent with the germline gene, which may arise from a read error.

Germline values: CDR1 SQVTM, CDR2 ANQGSEA. The CDR3 is 13 residues long. Researchers defined stable Graves' hyperthyroidism as no ophthalmopathy progression within 18 months. Among the patients, aged 18 to 65, hyperthyroidism was newly diagnosed and had lasted under 2 months. Cells are PBMCs isolated from roughly 10 ml of fresh blood. The source material, RNA transcripts, was used to amplify TCR beta CDR3 regions. The HTBI primer set was used in a first-round RT-PCR of the TCR CDR3. A single record per CDR3 protein comes from TCRdb applying MiXCR to the multiplex PCR reads. The sample lists approximately 640,000 distinct CDR3 sequences, approximately 15% occurring once.

The clonotype originates from a man aged 45 to 65 with Graves' hyperthyroidism. The material sequenced was blood. The V and J genes are TRBV29-1 and TRBJ1-5; TRBD1 aligns across 7 bases. The CDR3 loop reads CSVEDRVGQPQHF. The CDR3 region has the DNA TGCAGCGTAGAAGACAGGGTAGGTCAGCCCCAGCATTTT. Full variable domain (remainder filled in from reference TRBV29-1 and TRBJ1-5): SAVISQKPSRDICQRGTSLTIQCQVDSQVTMMFWYRQQPGQSLTLIATANQGSEATYESGFVIDKFPISRPNLTFSTLTVSNMSPEDSSIYLCSVEDRVGQPQHFGDGTRLSIL.